The 9 T cell receptor beta chains given below trace back to one sample, sequenced in a study of T cell responses to AZD1222 COVID-19 vaccine. The assay was immunoSEQ multiplex PCR, and TCRdb's table has in-frame clones only and misses some. The sample lists some 100,000 clones, about 89% occurring once. This material consisted of peripheral blood, taken 28 days after the second AZD1222 dose. These receptors were collected from an adult who received the AZD1222 COVID-19 vaccine.

The chain employs TRBV19 and TRBJ1-1; no reliable D call. V was pared by 6 bases and J by 7 bases, with 9 bases between. Germline assignment: CDR1 LNHDA and CDR2 SQIVND (reference sequence). The CDR3 loop spans 11 amino acids. In DNA, the CDR3 is TGTGCCAGTAGACAGTTGGATGAAGCTTTCTTT. It is translated as CASRQLDEAFF.

The chain couples TRBV9 to TRBJ1-4, with TRBD1 as a possible D gene (5 bases). Trimming stripped 3 bases from V and 4 bases from J, with 19 bases between. Germline CDR1 reads SGDLS; CDR2 reads YYNGEE. CDR3 length equals 17 residues. CDR3 sequence: CASSADPTAEINEKLFF. In DNA, the CDR3 is TGTGCCAGCAGCGCGGACCCGACAGCAGAAATTAATGAAAAACTGTTTTTT.

This clone was counted a few times. The gene calls are TRBV7-9 and TRBJ2-3; the match to TRBD2 covers 7 bases. V trimming: 2 bases; J trimming: 2 bases; junction bases outside the gene matches: 4. The CDR3 has 15 residues. The germline CDR1 and CDR2 sequences are SEHNR and FQNEAQ (reference sequence). The CDR3 loop reads CASSLSRDYTDTQYF. DNA for the CDR3: TGTGCCAGCAGCTTAAGCCGGGACTACACAGATACGCAGTATTTT.

V usage is TRBV5-4 and J usage is TRBJ2-7; 10 positions match TRBD2. V shed 2 bases and J 0 bases; nucleotides not matched to a gene: 2. CDR3 length equals 15 residues. CDR1 and CDR2 from the germline V gene are SGHNT and YYREEE (reference sequence). This CDR3 reads CASSFSGGNSYEQYF. CDR3 sequence (DNA): TGTGCCAGCAGCTTTAGCGGGGGGAACTCCTACGAGCAGTACTTC.

V and J are TRBV30 and TRBJ1-6, with D hard to call. CDR1 and CDR2 (germline): GTSNPN, SVGIG (reference sequence). This CDR3 region has 14 residues. V was clipped by 7 bases and J by 11 bases, with 21 bases between them. CDR3: CASGSQFLLTPLHF. CDR3 bases: TGTGCCTCGGGCTCCCAGTTCTTACTAACACCCCTCCACTTT.

As DNA, the CDR3 is TGTGCCAGCAGCTTACTCTACGAGCAGTACTTC. This translates into CASSLLYEQYF. The J gene is TRBJ2-7, the V gene TRBV13, with D unclear. Trimming removed 2 bases at V and 3 bases at J, with 2 bases between. This CDR3 has 11 residues. Germline CDR1 and CDR2: PRHDT and FYEKMQ (reference sequence).

The rearrangement joins TRBV7-2 to TRBJ2-3, with a tentative D call TRBD2 (5 bases). Germline V gene lookup returns CDR1 SGHTA and CDR2 FQGNSA. CDR3 size: 16 residues. Trimming left V 5 bases short and J 3 bases short, with 18 bases between. The CDR3 DNA reads as TGTGCCAGCAGCAAGACGGAGCTCAGAGGGACAGATACGCAGTATTTT. Its translation is CASSKTELRGTDTQYF.

The V gene is TRBV6-2 or TRBV6-3, the J gene TRBJ1-1; D may be TRBD1 (5 bases). Germline CDR1 MNHEY, CDR2 SVGEGT. The V and J ends lost 2 bases and 4 bases respectively, with 11 bases between them. The CDR3 runs 14 residues. CDR3 amino acids: CASSYGEGTTEAFF. As DNA, the CDR3 is TGTGCCAGCAGTTACGGGGAAGGGACCACTGAAGCTTTCTTT.

The V call is TRBV5-1, the J call TRBJ1-4; 8 bases agree with TRBD1. V lost 4 bases and J lost 5; bases outside the gene matches: 4. Looked up from germline, CDR1 is SGHRS and CDR2 is YFSETQ. This CDR3 region has 14 residues. The CDR3 is CASSPGQVNEKLFF. CDR3 nucleotides: TGCGCCAGCAGCCCGGGACAGGTCAATGAAAAACTGTTTTTT.